The clone carrying this T cell receptor beta chain was seen once. As yet, its antigen is unknown. CDR3 size: 14 residues. The germline V gene encodes CDR1 MNHEY and CDR2 SMNVEV (reference sequence). Trimming took 5 bases from V and 7 from J, leaving 18 bases between them. This entry belongs to a study of immune evolution from preneoplasia to lung adenocarcinoma. Notes on the study in general: Normal lung had the highest top T cell clone frequencies. KRAS-mutant nodules had the highest T cell clonality.

Histologic diagnosis was independently verified by two lung pathologists. This table comes from immunoSEQ multiplex PCR, and its TCRdb copy is limited to in-frame clones, with some not included. The sample lists roughly 13,000 clones; about 80% were seen once. This TCR derives from a person aged 65 to 79 with lung adenocarcinoma. Input material: FFPE minimally invasive lung adenocarcinoma tissue. The chain employs TRBV27 and TRBJ2-7, with a weak D call TRBD1 (5 bases). CDR3 in amino acids: CASSAGRAYGEQYF. In DNA form, the CDR3 reads TGTGCCAGCAGTGCCGGCAGGGCCTATGGGGAGCAGTACTTC.